This T cell receptor beta chain was identified in a study of T cell changes during pregnancy in multiple sclerosis. TCRdb's copy holds only in-frame clones and misses some; the assay was immunoSEQ multiplex PCR. This table holds fewer than 45,000 clones, about nine tenths found once. The CDR3 has 17 residues. Trimming cost V 3 bases and J 4 bases; bases outside gene matches: 12. Germline V gene lookup returns CDR1 LGHNA and CDR2 YNFKEQ. Sequencing used CD4+ T cells from peripheral blood mononuclear cells, obtained in the second trimester of pregnancy. The chain combines TRBV4-2 with TRBJ2-1; 7 bases line up with TRBD2. This clonotype was sampled from a female donor in good health, enrolled as a control in a pregnancy study. Here the CDR3 reads CASSHASRGDGYNEQFF. The CDR3 DNA is TGTGCCAGCAGCCACGCCTCTCGGGGGGACGGATACAATGAGCAGTTCTTC.